The rows below give T cell receptor beta chains drawn from one sample of a study of CD8 T cells in Susac syndrome. TCRdb re-analysed the immunoSEQ multiplex PCR reads in MiXCR, keeping a single row per CDR3 protein. This sample has 100,000 to 150,000 distinct CDR3 sequences, with approximately 96% found just once. The sample consisted of CD4+ T cells from PBMCs. The receptor source for this set is a human donor in good health. The CDR3 runs from the conserved cysteine through the conserved F or W. The D gene is left open where the match is weak. The size field is filled for only some rows; it gives once, few, many or a size class.

v_gene	j_gene	d_gene	abundance	CDR3nt	CDR3aa
TRBV3-1	TRBJ2-7	TRBD2	.	TGTGCCAGCAGCCCACAAGCGGGAGGATCCACCTACGAGCAGTACTTC	CASSPQAGGSTYEQYF
TRBV20-1	TRBJ2-1	.	.	TGCAGTGCTCCCTGGAGGAGTGCTGAGCAGTTCTTC	CSAPWRSAEQFF
TRBV21-1	TRBJ2-5	.	.	TGTGCCAGCAGCAAAGCTTCGGACAGGAAAGAGACCCAGTACTTC	CASSKASDRKETQYF
TRBV15	TRBJ2-7	.	.	TGTGCCACCACCAGAAGGCAGGGGGGCTACGAGCAGTACTTC	CATTRRQGGYEQYF
TRBV30	TRBJ2-1	TRBD2	.	TGTGCCTGGAAAGCCGCTAGCGGAATGTACGGTGAGCAGTTCTTC	CAWKAASGMYGEQFF
TRBV5-6	TRBJ1-5	.	.	TGTGCCAGCAGCTTGGGCGAACAGCCCCAGCATTTT	CASSLGEQPQHF
TRBV29-1	TRBJ2-1	.	.	TGCAGCGCGGGCCCTTACAATGAGCAGTTCTTC	CSAGPYNEQFF
TRBV7-2	TRBJ2-5	TRBD1	.	TGTGCCAGCAGCCCACGGCCGGGACAGATCCAAGAGACCCAGTACTTC	CASSPRPGQIQETQYF
TRBV4-1	TRBJ1-1	.	once	TGCGCCAGCAGGTTTACGGGGGGTAACACTGAAGCTTTCTTT	CASRFTGGNTEAFF
TRBV7-8	TRBJ1-2	.	.	TGTGCCAGCAGCTTAGAAACGGGGCTTGGAGGCTACACCTTC	CASSLETGLGGYTF
TRBV18	TRBJ2-3	TRBD1	.	TGTGCCAGCTCACCTACCCGAGCCGGGACAGGGGGCGCAGATACGCAGTATTTT	CASSPTRAGTGGADTQYF
TRBV7-2	TRBJ2-5	.	.	TGTGCCAGCAGCCCCAATCTAGGGAGCGAGACCCAGTACTTC	CASSPNLGSETQYF
TRBV6-5	TRBJ1-1	.	.	TGTGCCAGCAAGGGCTATGGGAGGGGGAACACTGAAGCTTTCTTT	CASKGYGRGNTEAFF
TRBV28	TRBJ2-1	TRBD2	.	TGTGCCAGCGGGTTAAGCGGGAACCCCCCATTGAATGAGCAGTTCTTC	CASGLSGNPPLNEQFF
TRBV5-1	TRBJ2-7	TRBD1	once	TGCGCCAGCAGCTTGAGGCCCAGACAGGGTGCCGACGAGCAGTACTTC	CASSLRPRQGADEQYF
TRBV27	TRBJ1-2	TRBD1	.	TGTGCCAGCAGTTCGCCCGGGACAGGGGATCCTGGCTACACCTTC	CASSSPGTGDPGYTF
TRBV2	TRBJ2-7	.	.	TGTGCCAGCAGTGAAGCCGGTCAAAGAGACTACGAGCAGTACTTC	CASSEAGQRDYEQYF
TRBV5-4	TRBJ2-5	.	.	TGTGCCAGCAGCTTGGGGGGGTTAAGGCAAGAGACCCAGTACTTC	CASSLGGLRQETQYF
TRBV5-1	TRBJ1-4	TRBD1	.	TGCGCCAGCAGCCTATCAGGACAGGGGGGCGAAAAACTGTTTTTT	CASSLSGQGGEKLFF
TRBV18	TRBJ2-6	.	.	TGTGCCAGCTCACCAAGAGGGGCTGGCTCTGGGGCCAACGTCCTGACTTTC	CASSPRGAGSGANVLTF
TRBV18	TRBJ1-1	.	few	TGTGCCAGCTCATCTCAGGGTGCAAACACTGAAGCTTTCTTT	CASSSQGANTEAFF
TRBV19	TRBJ1-1	.	few	TGTGCCAGTAGTCAGGTGTCGGGGACTGAAGCTTTCTTT	CASSQVSGTEAFF
TRBV5-1	TRBJ2-3	.	.	TGCGCCAGCAGACCGGTGGGCATTAAAGATACGCAGTATTTT	CASRPVGIKDTQYF
TRBV13	TRBJ2-1	.	once	TGTGCCAGCAGCCCCCCCAGACAGGGAGGGATGTACACCGTCATCCGGGATGAGCAGTTCTTC	CASSPPRQGGMYTVIRDEQFF
TRBV11-2	TRBJ2-1	.	.	TGTGCCAGCAGCTCACCCCGGGGGAGGAATTACAATGAGCAGTTCTTC	CASSSPRGRNYNEQFF
TRBV7-2	TRBJ1-2	.	.	TGTGCCAGCAACTTCGGGGGGGCGAACTATGGCTACACCTTC	CASNFGGANYGYTF
TRBV12-3/TRBV12-4	TRBJ1-1	.	.	TGTGCCAGCACTTTGGGACACGACACTGAAGCTTTCTTT	CASTLGHDTEAFF
TRBV14	TRBJ2-2	.	.	TGTGCCAGCAGCCAATATCAGCCGTCCGGGGAGCTGTTTTTT	CASSQYQPSGELFF
TRBV3-1	TRBJ1-1	.	.	TGTGCCAGCCTTCGGGGTTCGGAGGCTTTCTTT	CASLRGSEAFF
TRBV12-3/TRBV12-4	TRBJ2-1	TRBD2	few	TGTGCCAGCAGTCCCGGACTAGCGGGCTACAATGAGCAGTTCTTC	CASSPGLAGYNEQFF
TRBV13	TRBJ1-1	TRBD1	.	TGTGCCAGCAGCGCCCCCAAGGACAGGGGGCCCACTGAAGCTTTCTTT	CASSAPKDRGPTEAFF
TRBV3-1	TRBJ2-1	.	.	TGTGCCAGCAGACTAGATGCGGACTCCTACAATGAGCAGTTCTTC	CASRLDADSYNEQFF
TRBV12-3/TRBV12-4	TRBJ1-1	.	.	TGTGCCAGCAGTCCCATAAAGCGGAACACTGAAGCTTTCTTT	CASSPIKRNTEAFF
TRBV20-1	TRBJ2-1	TRBD2	.	TGCAGTGCTAGAGATAGCGCGGCGGGAGCGGGAGAGCAGTTCTTC	CSARDSAAGAGEQFF
TRBV7-9	TRBJ1-2	.	.	TGTGCCAGCAGCTTACAAGGCGAGTCATGCCTCTTC	CASSLQGESCLF
TRBV20-1	TRBJ2-3	TRBD2	.	TGCAGTGCTAGCCCTCTAGCGGGGCACACAGATACGCAGTATTTT	CSASPLAGHTDTQYF
TRBV20-1	TRBJ1-1	.	.	TGCAGTGCTAGAGATTCCGCCACTGAAGCTTTCTTT	CSARDSATEAFF
TRBV27	TRBJ2-1	.	.	TGTGCCAGCAGTTTTCAGGGGAGATCCTACAATGAGCAGTTCTTC	CASSFQGRSYNEQFF
TRBV7-2	TRBJ1-2	.	.	TGTGCCAGCAGTACAGCTAACTATGGCTACACCTTC	CASSTANYGYTF
TRBV20-1	TRBJ2-7	.	.	TGCAGTGCTAGAGCGGAACGCCGGGAGCAGTACTTC	CSARAERREQYF
TRBV7-9	TRBJ1-5	TRBD1	.	TGTGCCAGCAGCGTTTCAGGGGGCGCGGGTCAGCCCCAGCATTTT	CASSVSGGAGQPQHF
TRBV7-8	TRBJ2-2	.	.	TGTGCCAGCAGCTCAACAGGGAACCCCGGGGAGCTGTTTTTT	CASSSTGNPGELFF
TRBV30	TRBJ2-6	.	.	TGTGCCTGGAGTCGTCGGCGATCTGGGGCCAACGTCCTGACTTTC	CAWSRRRSGANVLTF
TRBV2	TRBJ2-2	.	.	TGTGCCAGCAGTGAAATACGAGAGACAGGTCTCCGGCCTTACACCGGGGAGCTGTTTTTT	CASSEIRETGLRPYTGELFF
TRBV20-1	TRBJ1-4	.	.	TGCAGTGCTCCCGGCGGCACAGTTCATGGGAAACTGTTTTTT	CSAPGGTVHGKLFF
TRBV5-1	TRBJ1-1	.	.	TGCGCCAGCAGCTTGGAAGGGATGAACACTGAAGCTTTCTTT	CASSLEGMNTEAFF
TRBV27	TRBJ2-1	.	.	TGTGCCAGCAGTTCAGCGGTAAGCTCCTACAATGAGCAGTTCTTC	CASSSAVSSYNEQFF
TRBV9	TRBJ2-5	.	.	TGTGCCAGCAGCGTCGCTAGCGAAACCAGGGAGACCCAGTACTTC	CASSVASETRETQYF
TRBV19	TRBJ1-1	.	.	TGTGCCAGTAGTACCGTCCGGGATATGAACACTGAAGCTTTCTTT	CASSTVRDMNTEAFF
TRBV15	TRBJ1-1	.	.	TGTGCCACCACCATGAACAAAGAGCTACGCGCTGAAGCTTTCTTT	CATTMNKELRAEAFF
TRBV6-1	TRBJ2-2	TRBD1	few	TGTGCCAGCACCCGACAGGGGGCCGGGGAGCTGTTTTTT	CASTRQGAGELFF
TRBV4-2	TRBJ2-7	TRBD2	.	TGTGCCAGCAGCCGTGAACTAGCGGGGAGCTCCTACGAGCAGTACTTC	CASSRELAGSSYEQYF
TRBV20-1	TRBJ2-7	.	.	TGCAGTGCTAGGGAGGGACTTGGCCCACACTCCTACGAGCAGTACTTC	CSAREGLGPHSYEQYF
TRBV7-9	TRBJ1-5	.	.	TGTGCCAGCAGCTTTAGTATTTCGGGGGATCAGCATTTT	CASSFSISGDQHF